This T cell receptor (beta chain) originates from a study of blood T cell repertoires in COVID-19. TCRdb's copy holds only in-frame clones and misses some; the assay was immunoSEQ multiplex PCR. This table has approximately 130,000 clones, around 88% appearing once. CDR3 length: 15 residues. In germline, CDR1 is KGHDR, CDR2 SFDVKD. The V and J ends lost 4 bases and 7 bases respectively, with 16 bases between them. The specimen sequenced was peripheral blood. The chain carries TRBV24-1 and TRBJ1-5; weak D call: TRBD1 (5 bases). This TCR derives from a woman aged 50 to 60 who had recovered from COVID-19. Here the CDR3 reads CATSDSGGARQPQHF. In DNA form, the CDR3 reads TGTGCCACCAGTGACTCTGGAGGGGCCCGGCAGCCCCAGCATTTT.